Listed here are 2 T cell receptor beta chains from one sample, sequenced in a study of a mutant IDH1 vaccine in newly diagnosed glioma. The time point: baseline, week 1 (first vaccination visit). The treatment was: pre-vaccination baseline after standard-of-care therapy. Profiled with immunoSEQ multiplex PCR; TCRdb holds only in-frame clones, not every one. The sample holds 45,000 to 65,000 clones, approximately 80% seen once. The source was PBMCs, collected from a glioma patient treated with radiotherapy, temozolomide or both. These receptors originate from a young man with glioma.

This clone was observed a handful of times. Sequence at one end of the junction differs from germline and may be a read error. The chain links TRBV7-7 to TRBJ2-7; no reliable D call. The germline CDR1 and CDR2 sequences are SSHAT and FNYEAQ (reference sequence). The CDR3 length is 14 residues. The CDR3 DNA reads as TGTGCTAGCAGCCTACCAAAAGGAATTATGGAGCAGTACTTC. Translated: CASSLPKGIMEQYF.

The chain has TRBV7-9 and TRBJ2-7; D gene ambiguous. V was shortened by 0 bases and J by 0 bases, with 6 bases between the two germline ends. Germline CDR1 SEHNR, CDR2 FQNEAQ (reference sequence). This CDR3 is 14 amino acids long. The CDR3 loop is CASSLARSSYEQYF. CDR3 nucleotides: TGTGCCAGCAGCTTAGCTCGGAGCTCCTACGAGCAGTACTTC.